Each of the 20 T cell receptor beta chains below was sequenced from the same sample in a study of blood T cells in healthy people across ages (dated by TCRdb to between 2015 and 2017). Libraries came from 5' RACE. Sequencing was carried out with an Illumina HiSeq 2500. A second PCR of about 6 to 11 cycles was run with a J-beta primer mix and a sample-barcoded 5' primer. TCRdb passed the public sequencing reads through fastp at Q25 and MiXCR, retaining productive beta sequences. Records with the same CDR3 protein are collapsed into one entry carrying the most frequent genes and DNA. Present in this sample are over 950,000 distinct CDR3 sequences, roughly 51% of which were seen just once. The ten largest clones capture about a fifth of the sample. The sequenced material came from blood. The receptors were gathered from a woman between 55 and 75 years old in good health.

The V call is TRBV4-3, the J call TRBJ2-2, with TRBD1 as a possible D gene (6 bases). Looked up from germline, CDR1 is LGHNA and CDR2 is YSLEER. The germline V and J ends were trimmed by 4 bases and 6 bases, with 12 bases remaining between them. This CDR3 comprises 14 residues. CDR3 sequence: CASSPNRVAGELFF. DNA of the CDR3: TGCGCCAGCAGCCCAAACAGGGTTGCCGGGGAGCTGTTTTTT.

This clonotype was detected only a few times. The rearrangement joins TRBV7-2 to TRBJ2-3; weak D call: TRBD2 (5 bases). V gave up 8 bases and J gave up 0 bases, with 9 bases separating them. The CDR3 runs 13 residues. Germline CDR1 SGHTA, CDR2 FQGNSA. CDR3 loop: CASARDSTDTQYF. The CDR3 DNA reads as TGTGCCAGCGCCCGGGATAGCACAGATACGCAGTATTTT. Full variable domain (rest looked up from reference TRBV7-2 and TRBJ2-3): GAGVSQSPSNKVTEKGKDVELRCDPISGHTALYWYRQSLGQGLEFLIYFQGNSAPDKSGLPSDRFSAERTGGSVSTLTIQRTQQEDSAVYLCASARDSTDTQYFGPGTRLTVL.

The chain has TRBV6-2 or TRBV6-3 and TRBJ2-3; D is perhaps TRBD2 (5 bases). The CDR3 spans 16 residues. Germline CDR1 reads MNHEY; CDR2 reads SVGEGT. Trimming removed 4 bases at V and 5 bases at J, with 19 bases between. The CDR3, as DNA: TGTGCCAGCAGTTCGGGGAGCGGAGCCCCAGGAGATACGCAGTATTTT. Residues: CASSSGSGAPGDTQYF.

This clonotype was counted only a few times. The chain is built from TRBV20-1 and TRBJ2-7; 8 bases are shared with TRBD2. J gave up 0 bases and V 0 bases, and 4 bases lay outside the gene matches. This CDR3 comprises 15 residues. CDR1 and CDR2 (germline): DFQATT, SNEGSKA (reference sequence). Here the CDR3 DNA reads TGCAGTGCTAGAGATCGAAGCGGGAGCTCCTACGAGCAGTACTTC. This encodes CSARDRSGSSYEQYF.

The rearrangement uses TRBV28 and TRBJ2-7; 8 nucleotides match TRBD1. Germline values: CDR1 MDHEN, CDR2 SYDVKM. With 8 bases clipped from V and 3 bases from J, the junction kept 9 bases outside the gene matches. This CDR3 spans 14 amino acids. CDR3 nucleotide sequence: TGTGCCAGCCGACAGGGGATAATTCTCTACGAGCAGTACTTC. It specifies CASRQGIILYEQYF.

The chain combines TRBV7-8 with TRBJ1-3; D is possibly TRBD1 (6 bases). Germline V gene data show CDR1 as SGHVS and CDR2 as FQNEAQ. The V and J ends lost 5 bases and 0 bases respectively, with 11 bases between them. The CDR3 sequence is 15 residues long. CDR3 in DNA: TGTGCCAGCAGCCGGACAGCCTCCTCTGGAAACACCATATATTTT. It codes for CASSRTASSGNTIYF.

This clonotype has only a few counts. The chain recombines TRBV29-1 with TRBJ1-2; 9 nucleotides align to TRBD1. V shed 7 bases and J 4 bases; nucleotides not matched to a gene: 7. The CDR3 consists of 13 residues. Germline loops: CDR1 SQVTM, CDR2 ANQGSEA. The CDR3 sequence: CSASRDRAYGYTF. CDR3 in DNA: TGCAGCGCTTCCCGGGACAGGGCCTATGGCTACACCTTC.

This clonotype has a handful of counts. The chain recombines TRBV18 with TRBJ2-1; 12 nucleotides line up with TRBD2. Germline trimming cut 5 bases from V and 9 bases from J; bases unmatched to any gene: 5. Germline assignment: CDR1 KGHSH and CDR2 LQKENI. The CDR3 spans 14 residues. CDR3 DNA: TGTGCCAGCTCAAGACTAGCGGGAGAGGGTGAGCAGTTCTTC. As protein: CASSRLAGEGEQFF.

This chain joins TRBV29-1 and TRBJ2-7; TRBD2 agrees at 11 bases. The CDR3 length is 16 residues. CDR1 and CDR2 from the germline V gene are SQVTM and ANQGSEA. The V segment lost 6 bases and the J segment 7 bases; nucleotides outside the gene matches: 17. CDR3 coding DNA: TGCAGCGTGGATTGGATAGCGGGAGGGAAGTACAATGAGCAGTACTTC. Its protein product is CSVDWIAGGKYNEQYF.

The chain uses TRBV29-1 and TRBJ1-2; D unclear. Trimming left V 7 bases short and J 6 bases short, with 21 bases between. The CDR3 runs to 14 residues. Germline V gives CDR1 SQVTM, CDR2 ANQGSEA. As DNA, the CDR3 is TGCAGCGCCACCCAGGACCTCGGCGGCCATGGCTACACCTTC. This sequence encodes CSATQDLGGHGYTF.

CDR3 nucleotides: TGTGCCAGCAGTGACCTCTTAGCGGGGGATACAGATACGCAGTATTTT. Its translation is CASSDLLAGDTDTQYF. V gene TRBV25-1 combines with J gene TRBJ2-3, with 9 bases lining up with TRBD2. Germline V gene sequence: CDR1 MGHDK, CDR2 SYGVNS. The CDR3 spans 16 residues. Germline trimming cut 3 bases from V and 3 bases from J; bases unmatched to any gene: 7.

Only a few counts were recorded for this clonotype. The rearrangement links TRBV5-4 to TRBJ1-2; D possibly corresponds to TRBD1 (6 bases). The CDR3 has 13 amino acids. Trimming left V 1 base short and J 7 bases short, with 11 bases between. Germline V lookup: CDR1 SGHNT, CDR2 YYREEE (reference sequence). CDR3 DNA: TGTGCCAGCAGCTTGATGGGGGGCCGTGGCTACACCTTC. Amino acids: CASSLMGGRGYTF.

This chain connects TRBV25-1 to TRBJ2-1; unclear D gene. Looked up from germline, CDR1 is MGHDK and CDR2 is SYGVNS. Trimming shortened V by 6 bases and J by 4 bases, and 4 bases separated the two germline ends. The CDR3 has 11 residues. CDR3 coding DNA: TGTGCCAGCAGGTGGTACAATGAGCAGTTCTTC. Translating it yields CASRWYNEQFF.

The chain recombines TRBV5-1 with TRBJ2-5, with 9 nucleotides matching TRBD2. The assigned J gene may be wrong: the sequence end matches TRBJ2-7 better. The length of the CDR3 is 15 residues. The germline gives CDR1 SGHRS, CDR2 YFSETQ. CDR3 region: CASSLIAGGPGEQYF. In DNA, the CDR3 is TGCGCCAGCAGCTTGATCGCGGGAGGGCCGGGCGAGCAGTACTTC.

V is TRBV7-8 and J is TRBJ1-5; D not resolved. The germline CDR1 and CDR2 sequences are SGHVS and FQNEAQ. There are 17 residues in the CDR3. V lost 5 bases to trimming and J lost 4 bases, with 21 bases between them. The CDR3, as DNA: TGTGCCAGCAGCAAACATACCGGGCCCGAAGATAATCAGCCCCAGCATTTT. Its protein product is CASSKHTGPEDNQPQHF. Complete variable domain (other parts from reference TRBV7-8 and TRBJ1-5): GAGVSQSPRYKVAKRGQDVALRCDPISGHVSLFWYQQALGQGPEFLTYFQNEAQLDKSGLPSDRFFAERPEGSVSTLKIQRTQQEDSAVYLCASSKHTGPEDNQPQHFGDGTRLSIL.

This clonotype came up a few times. The chain recombines TRBV5-6 with TRBJ2-7; D is unresolved. Germline V lookup: CDR1 SGHDT, CDR2 YYEEEE. Trimming stripped 3 bases from V and 2 bases from J, with 15 bases between. The CDR3 consists of 15 residues. In DNA, the CDR3 is TGTGCCAGCAGCTCTTCGATGGGTCACACCTACGAGCAGTACTTC. Its protein is CASSSSMGHTYEQYF.

The chain carries TRBV2 and TRBJ1-2; D possibly corresponds to TRBD1 (6 bases). Between the trimmed V and J ends, which lost 6 bases and 8 bases, there was a span of 22 bases. This CDR3 is built from 15 residues. Germline assignment: CDR1 SNHLY and CDR2 FYNNEI. The CDR3, as DNA: TGTGCCAGCAGCGCTTCACAGGGCCAGCCTTCAGGCTACACCTTC. It translates to CASSASQGQPSGYTF.

This clonotype has only a few counts. V is TRBV29-1 and J is TRBJ2-7; TRBD1 is a possible D gene (7 bases). The germline CDR1 and CDR2 sequences are SQVTM and ANQGSEA. The CDR3 runs 17 residues. Trimming left V 7 bases short and J 2 bases short, with 27 bases between. CDR3 sequence reads: CSAPGVTIGTEPYEQYF. The DNA of the CDR3 is TGCAGCGCCCCGGGGGTTACTATTGGGACAGAACCCTACGAGCAGTACTTC.

V gene TRBV27 combines with J gene TRBJ2-3; D unresolved. Per germline, CDR1 MNHEY and CDR2 SMNVEV (reference sequence). The germline V and J ends were trimmed by 4 bases and 1 base, with 12 bases remaining between them. This CDR3 is built from 15 residues. CDR3 coding DNA: TGTGCCAGCAGTTCGGTCCGTTTCCGCACAGATACGCAGTATTTT. Translated, it gives CASSSVRFRTDTQYF.

The chain uses TRBV20-1 and TRBJ2-5; 9 nucleotides align to TRBD1. With the DNA end fitting TRBJ2-7 better, the J assignment may be wrong. Germline CDR1 and CDR2: DFQATT and SNEGSKA (reference sequence). The CDR3 is 14 amino acids. CDR3 sequence: CSAIPGQGVAEQYF. As DNA, the CDR3 is TGCAGTGCTATTCCGGGACAGGGAGTTGCCGAGCAGTACTTC.